The 22 T cell receptor beta chains in this list originate from one sample, sequenced in a study of T cell responses to AZD1222 COVID-19 vaccine. Sequencing was performed with immunoSEQ multiplex PCR; in TCRdb, only in-frame clones are kept and a portion is missing. The sample lists under 150,000 clones, around 91% occurring once. Here the sequenced sample was peripheral blood, taken on day 0 of AZD1222 vaccination. The receptors stem from an adult in good health.

The J gene is TRBJ1-5, the V gene TRBV27; 10 bases are shared with TRBD1. Germline assignment: CDR1 MNHEY and CDR2 SMNVEV (reference sequence). The CDR3 loop spans 15 amino acids. J was trimmed by 6 bases and V by 6 bases; bases with no gene match: 8. CDR3 in amino acids: CASSAGTGVLQPQHF. In DNA form, the CDR3 reads TGTGCCAGCAGCGCCGGGACAGGGGTTCTTCAGCCCCAGCATTTT.

This chain joins TRBV2 and TRBJ1-1; D perhaps matches TRBD1 (6 bases). V dropped 7 bases and J dropped 1 base, with 10 bases sitting between them. The CDR3 has 13 residues. CDR1 SNHLY and CDR2 FYNNEI come from the germline V gene. CDR3 DNA sequence: TGTGCCAGCACGGGGGGGCCGAACACTGAAGCTTTCTTT. Protein product: CASTGGPNTEAFF.

The V and J genes are TRBV20-1 and TRBJ2-7, with 11 bases lining up with TRBD2. Trimming removed 7 bases from V and 6 bases from J; junction bases left unmatched: 2. CDR1 is DFQATT and CDR2 is SNEGSKA in the germline V gene (reference sequence). The CDR3 runs 11 residues. The CDR3: CSGGLAAEQYF. The CDR3, as DNA: TGCAGTGGGGGACTAGCGGCCGAGCAGTACTTC.

The chain recombines TRBV11-2 with TRBJ1-6; D uncertain. CDR3 length: 14 amino acids. The V end lost 3 bases, the J end lost 9 bases, and 12 bases lay between the germline ends. Germline V gives CDR1 SGHAT, CDR2 FQNNGV. CDR3 nucleotide sequence: TGTGCCAGCAGCTTTGCAACAGCTCGTTCACCCCTCCACTTT. Its translation: CASSFATARSPLHF.

The chain uses TRBV2 and TRBJ2-3; 13 bases align to TRBD2. Trimming at V came to 6 bases and at J to 1 base, leaving 7 bases not matched to a gene. The CDR3 is made up of 17 amino acids. Germline V gene data show CDR1 as SNHLY and CDR2 as FYNNEI. The CDR3, as DNA: TGTGCCAGCAGCGCGGGACTAGCGGGACCTGGCACAGATACGCAGTATTTT. Translated: CASSAGLAGPGTDTQYF.

The V call is TRBV10-3, the J call TRBJ2-3; D unclear. V shed 2 bases and J shed 3 bases, with 6 bases lying between them. Germline lookup yields CDR1 ENHRY and CDR2 SYGVKD. The CDR3 sequence is 13 residues long. CDR3 amino acids: CAISEGMTDTQYF. The CDR3 DNA reads as TGTGCCATCAGTGAGGGAATGACAGATACGCAGTATTTT.

V gene TRBV5-1 combines with J gene TRBJ2-2, with D unresolved. The CDR3 runs 15 residues. Trimming removed 0 bases from V and 0 bases from J, with 6 bases in between. Germline-derived CDR1 and CDR2 are SGHRS and YFSETQ. CDR3 in amino acids: CASSLETPNTGELFF. CDR3 nucleotide sequence: TGCGCCAGCAGCTTGGAGACGCCGAACACCGGGGAGCTGTTTTTT.

This clone showed up just once. This chain joins TRBV12-3 or TRBV12-4 and TRBJ1-5; unclear D gene. V lost 6 bases, J lost 0 bases, and 6 bases lay in between. This CDR3 contains 13 residues. The CDR3 loop is CASRSNSNQPQHF. In nucleotides, the CDR3 is TGTGCCAGCAGGAGCAATAGCAATCAGCCCCAGCATTTT.

This clone was counted between two and nine times. This chain joins TRBV19 and TRBJ2-3; 8 bases align to TRBD2. The germline CDR1 and CDR2 sequences are LNHDA and SQIVND (reference sequence). With 3 bases clipped from V and 5 bases from J, the junction kept 4 bases outside the gene matches. The CDR3 is 14 amino acids. The DNA of the CDR3 is TGTGCCAGTAGTATCGGCGGGGGGCAAGATACGCAGTATTTT. As protein: CASSIGGGQDTQYF.

The chain combines TRBV5-1 with TRBJ2-5; TRBD1 matches at 10 bases. Germline V gene data show CDR1 as SGHRS and CDR2 as YFSETQ. The CDR3 is 17 amino acids. Trimming cost V 0 bases and J 3 bases; bases outside gene matches: 8. Here the CDR3 reads CASSLGVFGTGEETQYF. As DNA, the CDR3 is TGCGCCAGCAGCTTGGGGGTCTTTGGGACAGGGGAAGAGACCCAGTACTTC.

This sequence joins TRBV9 and TRBJ2-3; D is unresolved. V lost 0 bases and J 2 bases, leaving 10 bases between the germline ends. Germline V gene lookup returns CDR1 SGDLS and CDR2 YYNGEE. The CDR3 consists of 15 residues. CDR3 nucleotide sequence: TGTGCCAGCAGCGTAGATATAAGCCCCACAGATACGCAGTATTTT. Translating it yields CASSVDISPTDTQYF.

This chain joins TRBV11-2 and TRBJ2-5; D possibly corresponds to TRBD1 (6 bases). V lost 5 bases, J lost 1 base, and 14 bases lay in between. This CDR3 spans 15 amino acids. Germline values: CDR1 SGHAT, CDR2 FQNNGV. The CDR3, as DNA: TGTGCCAGCAGCCCCCCGGGACACCTCCAAGAGACCCAGTACTTC. Amino acids: CASSPPGHLQETQYF.

The chain has TRBV3-1 (or the pseudogene TRBV3-2) and TRBJ1-2; 9 bases fit TRBD1. The CDR3 is 16 amino acids. Germline assignment: CDR1 LGHDT and CDR2 YNNKEL (reference sequence). V shed 1 base, J shed 1 base, and the junction held 4 bases outside the gene matches. CDR3 sequence reads: CASSQAGTGSNYGYTF. DNA for the CDR3: TGTGCCAGCAGCCAAGCAGGGACAGGGAGTAACTATGGCTACACCTTC.

The genes are TRBV11-1 and TRBJ2-1, with a tentative D call TRBD1 (5 bases). Deletions cut 2 bases from V and 6 bases from J, with 5 bases between. The CDR3 is 12 residues long. The germline CDR1 and CDR2 sequences are SGHAT and FQDESV (reference sequence). CDR3 region: CASSLQGNEQFF. The CDR3 DNA sequence: TGTGCCAGCAGCTTACAGGGCAATGAGCAGTTCTTC.

The rearrangement links TRBV29-1 to TRBJ2-7; no clear D gene. Germline CDR1 is SQVTM and CDR2 is ANQGSEA. V was clipped by 4 bases and J by 0 bases, with 10 bases between them. This CDR3 region has 13 residues. This CDR3 is CSVVDHSSYEQYF. Here the CDR3 DNA reads TGCAGCGTTGTGGATCACAGCTCCTACGAGCAGTACTTC.

This clone was counted a single time. The chain is built from TRBV15 and TRBJ1-5, with a weak D call TRBD1 (5 bases). V lost 2 bases and J 0 bases, leaving 8 bases between the germline ends. From germline, CDR1 is LNHNV and CDR2 YYDKDF (reference sequence). The CDR3 loop spans 15 amino acids. The CDR3 sequence is CATSRWGYSNQPQHF. Written as DNA, the CDR3 is TGTGCCACCAGCAGATGGGGGTATAGCAATCAGCCCCAGCATTTT.

This clone was detected only once. The CDR3 DNA sequence: TGTGCCAGCAGCTTAGAGTTGGGGGATTGGGGAAACACCATATATTTT. As protein: CASSLELGDWGNTIYF. The chain carries TRBV7-9 and TRBJ1-3; D possibly corresponds to TRBD1 (5 bases). Trimming removed 1 base from V and 4 bases from J, with 14 bases in between. The CDR3 consists of 16 residues. Germline CDR1 SEHNR, CDR2 FQNEAQ (reference sequence).

The rearrangement joins TRBV6-6 to TRBJ1-4, with D unresolved. Trimming left V 6 bases short and J 8 bases short, with 19 bases between. This CDR3 is built from 15 residues. Looked up from germline, CDR1 is MNHNY and CDR2 is SVGAGI (reference sequence). CDR3 region: CASSLQDYGTEKLFF. The CDR3 nucleotides read TGTGCCAGCAGCCTCCAAGACTACGGAACCGAAAAACTGTTTTTT.

The V gene is TRBV6-2 or TRBV6-3, the J gene TRBJ1-1; D remains unclear. CDR1 and CDR2 from the germline V gene are MNHEY and SVGEGT. The CDR3 is made up of 13 amino acids. V was cut by 3 bases and J by 1 base, with 6 bases left in between. The CDR3 region is CASSYRRNTEAFF. DNA for the CDR3: TGTGCCAGCAGTTATCGACGGAACACTGAAGCTTTCTTT.

CDR3 in amino acids: CASSPQGAGFDEKLFF. The CDR3 nucleotides read TGTGCCAGCAGCCCCCAGGGGGCGGGGTTTGATGAAAAACTGTTTTTT. The chain has TRBV9 and TRBJ1-4, with 8 bases lining up with TRBD1. Germline V CDR1 and CDR2: SGDLS, YYNGEE. Trimming removed 4 bases from V and 6 bases from J; junction bases left unmatched: 11. This CDR3 has 16 residues.

This chain links TRBV18 with TRBJ1-2; a weak D match, TRBD1 (6 bases). Trimming cost V 4 bases and J 6 bases, with 15 bases left between them. Germline CDR1 reads KGHSH; CDR2 reads LQKENI. The CDR3 is 14 residues long. CDR3: CASSQAGEVNGYTF. The DNA of the CDR3 is TGTGCCAGCTCACAGGCAGGGGAAGTTAATGGCTACACCTTC.

V and J are TRBV4-1 and TRBJ2-3; 7 nucleotides agree with TRBD2. The CDR3 has 14 amino acids. Germline assignment: CDR1 MGHRA and CDR2 YSYEKL. Germline trimming cut 5 bases from V and 2 bases from J; bases unmatched to any gene: 4. The CDR3 loop is CASSSQRDTDTQYF. CDR3 DNA sequence: TGCGCCAGCAGCAGTCAGCGGGACACAGATACGCAGTATTTT.